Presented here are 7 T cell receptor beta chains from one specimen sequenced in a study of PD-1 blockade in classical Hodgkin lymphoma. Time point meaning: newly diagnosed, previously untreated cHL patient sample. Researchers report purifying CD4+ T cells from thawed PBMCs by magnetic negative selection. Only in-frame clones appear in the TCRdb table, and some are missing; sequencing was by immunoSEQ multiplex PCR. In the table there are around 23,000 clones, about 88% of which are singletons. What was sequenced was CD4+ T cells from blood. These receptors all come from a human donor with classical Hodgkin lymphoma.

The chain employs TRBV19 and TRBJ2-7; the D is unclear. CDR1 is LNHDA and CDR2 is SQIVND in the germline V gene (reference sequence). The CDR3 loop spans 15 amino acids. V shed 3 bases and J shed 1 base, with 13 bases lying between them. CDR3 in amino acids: CASSIGVGKSYEQYF. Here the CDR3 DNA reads TGTGCCAGTAGTATCGGAGTAGGAAAGTCCTACGAGCAGTACTTC.

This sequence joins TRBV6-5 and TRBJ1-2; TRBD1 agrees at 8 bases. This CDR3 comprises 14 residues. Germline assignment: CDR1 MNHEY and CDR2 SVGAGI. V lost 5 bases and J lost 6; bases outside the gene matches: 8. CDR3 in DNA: TGTGCCAGCAGTCGTGCGGACAGGGTAAATGGCTACACCTTC. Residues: CASSRADRVNGYTF.

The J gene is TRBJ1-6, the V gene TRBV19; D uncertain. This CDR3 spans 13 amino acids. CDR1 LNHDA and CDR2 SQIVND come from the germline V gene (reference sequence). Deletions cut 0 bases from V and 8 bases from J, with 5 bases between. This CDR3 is CASSIDVDSPLHF. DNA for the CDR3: TGTGCCAGTAGTATAGATGTAGATTCACCCCTCCACTTT. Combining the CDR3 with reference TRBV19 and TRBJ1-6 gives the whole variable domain DGGITQSPKYLFRKEGQNVTLSCEQNLNHDAMYWYRQDPGQGLRLIYYSQIVNDFQKGDIAEGYSVSREKKESFPLTVTSAQKNPTAFYLCASSIDVDSPLHFGNGTRLTVT.

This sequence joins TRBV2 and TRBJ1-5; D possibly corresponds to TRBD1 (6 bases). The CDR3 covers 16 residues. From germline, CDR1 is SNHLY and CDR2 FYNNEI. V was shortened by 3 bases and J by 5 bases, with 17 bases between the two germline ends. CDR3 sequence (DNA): TGTGCCAGCAGTGACCCCCCAGGGGCGCGGGATCAGCCCCAGCATTTT. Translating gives CASSDPPGARDQPQHF.

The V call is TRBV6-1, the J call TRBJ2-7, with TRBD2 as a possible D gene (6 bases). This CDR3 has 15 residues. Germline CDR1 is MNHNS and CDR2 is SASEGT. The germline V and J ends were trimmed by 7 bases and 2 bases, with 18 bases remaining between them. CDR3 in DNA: TGTGCCAGCAACCCCGGGCTAGCGACAACCTACGAGCAGTACTTC. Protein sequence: CASNPGLATTYEQYF.

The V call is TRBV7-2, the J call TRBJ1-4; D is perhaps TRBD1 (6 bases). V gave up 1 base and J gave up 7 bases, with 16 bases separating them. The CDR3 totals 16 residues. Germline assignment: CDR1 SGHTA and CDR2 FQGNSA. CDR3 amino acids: CASSLDRVAPGEKLFF. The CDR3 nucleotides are TGTGCCAGCAGCTTAGACAGGGTTGCCCCTGGTGAAAAACTGTTTTTT. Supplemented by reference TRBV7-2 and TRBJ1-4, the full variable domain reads GAGVSQSPSNKVTEKGKDVELRCDPISGHTALYWYRQSLGQGLEFLIYFQGNSAPDKSGLPSDRFSAERTGGSVSTLTIQRTQQEDSAVYLCASSLDRVAPGEKLFFGSGTQLSVL.

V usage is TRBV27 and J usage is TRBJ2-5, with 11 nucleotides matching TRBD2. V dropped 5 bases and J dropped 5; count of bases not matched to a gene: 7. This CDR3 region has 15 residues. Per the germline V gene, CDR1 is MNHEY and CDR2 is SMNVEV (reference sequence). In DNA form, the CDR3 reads TGTGCCAGCAGTCGGGTAGCGGGGGGGCCGGAGACCCAGTACTTC. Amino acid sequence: CASSRVAGGPETQYF.